A selection of T cell receptor beta chains follows, all from one sample in a study of response to subunit inactivated influenza vaccine. MiXCR was run by TCRdb on the RT-PCR reads, yielding one entry per CDR3 protein. The table lists 540,000 or so distinct CDR3 sequences, over 10% of them singletons. Material: PBMCs from blood, obtained 40 to 50 days after vaccination. Every receptor here comes from a man between 50 and 59 years old who received an inactivated influenza vaccine. CDR3s include the opening cysteine and the closing phenylalanine or tryptophan. D genes are given only for firm matches. Only part of the rows carry a size: once, few, many, or a class if the clone is expanded.

d_call j_call clone_size cdr3_length v_call cdr3_nt cdr3_aa
TRBD2 TRBJ2-7 NA 15 TRBV6-5 TGTGCCAGCAGTTACGGTGGGGGAGGGCCGCGGGAGCAGTACTTC CASSYGGGGPREQYF
NA TRBJ2-2 NA 13 TRBV10-1 TGCGCCAGCAGTGGAGGGACCACCGGGGAGCTGTTTTTT CASSGGTTGELFF
TRBD2 TRBJ2-3 few 13 TRBV20-1 TGCAGCCCGATAGCGGGGCGCACAGATACGCAGTATTTT CSPIAGRTDTQYF
TRBD1 TRBJ2-3 many 14 TRBV29-1 TGCAGTGGAACAGGGGGCGCGGGCACAGATACGCAGTATTTT CSGTGGAGTDTQYF
TRBD1 TRBJ2-7 few 13 TRBV10-3 TGTGCCATCAGTGCGGGACAGAACTACGAGCAGTACTTC CAISAGQNYEQYF
NA TRBJ2-2 NA 17 TRBV6-5 TGTGCCAGCAGTTACTCTTCAAGCTCCTCGAACACCGGGGAGCTGTTTTTT CASSYSSSSSNTGELFF
NA TRBJ2-3 many 16 TRBV6-5 TGTGCCAGCAGTTACGCGGGGCCGAAAGGCACAGATACGCAGTATTTT CASSYAGPKGTDTQYF
TRBD2 TRBJ2-7 many 17 TRBV4-1 TGCGCCAGCAGCCAAGCTTGGGCTAGCGGGGGCACCTACGAGCAGTACTTC CASSQAWASGGTYEQYF
NA TRBJ1-2 few 11 TRBV29-1 TGCAGCGTCAGGGCAAGTTATGGCTACACCTTC CSVRASYGYTF
TRBD2 TRBJ2-7 many 14 TRBV20-1 TGCAGTGCTCTTACCGGACTAGCGGGAAACGAGCAGTACTTC CSALTGLAGNEQYF
NA TRBJ1-2 many 11 TRBV7-2 TGTGCCAGCAGCTGGAGCTATGGCTACACCTTC CASSWSYGYTF
NA TRBJ1-5 NA 14 TRBV4-2 TGTGCCAGCAGCCAAGAAGAGAACGGGCAGCCCCAGCATTTT CASSQEENGQPQHF
NA TRBJ2-5 NA 17 TRBV12-3/TRBV12-4 TGTGCCAGCAGTTTGGGCGAGACACTAAGTTTACGAGAGACCCAGTACTTC CASSLGETLSLRETQYF
NA TRBJ2-7 NA 13 TRBV10-3 TGTGCCATCAGGGACGGAACGTCCTACGAGCAGTACTTC CAIRDGTSYEQYF
NA TRBJ2-4 NA 13 TRBV29-1 TGCAGCGTAGAGATCGATCCGAAAAACATTCAGTACTTC CSVEIDPKNIQYF
TRBD1 TRBJ2-7 few 14 TRBV24-1 TGTGCCACCAGTCAGACAGGGGGCTCCTACGAGCAGTACTTC CATSQTGGSYEQYF
NA TRBJ2-1 NA 14 TRBV5-1 TGCGCCAGCAGCGACGGTGGTGGTTACAATGAGCAGTTCTTC CASSDGGGYNEQFF
NA TRBJ2-3 NA 11 TRBV10-3 TGTGCCATCAGTGAGATTGATACGCAGTATTTT CAISEIDTQYF
TRBD1 TRBJ1-4 NA 14 TRBV20-1 TGCAATGCCAGTCCGGGACAGGGGAATGAAAAACTGTTTTTT CNASPGQGNEKLFF
TRBD2 TRBJ2-1 few 16 TRBV20-1 TGCAGTGCTAGTGACCCTAGCGGGGGGAACTACAATGAGCAGTTCTTC CSASDPSGGNYNEQFF
TRBD1 TRBJ1-5 NA 13 TRBV10-3 TGTGCCATCGGGGACAGTTCGGCGCAGCCCCAGCATTTT CAIGDSSAQPQHF
TRBD2 TRBJ2-3 few 17 TRBV9 TGTGCCAGCTCACGTGGAGGGGGACTAGCGTCGTCAGATACGCAGTATTTT CASSRGGGLASSDTQYF
NA TRBJ1-2 NA 14 TRBV30 TGTGCCTGGAGTGTCCAACAGCCGCGTCTTGGCTACACCTTC CAWSVQQPRLGYTF
NA TRBJ2-2 NA 15 TRBV15 TGTGCCACCAGAGGAAGGGGGGAGTCCTCCGGGGAGCTGTTTTTT CATRGRGESSGELFF
NA TRBJ2-7 few 15 TRBV12-3/TRBV12-4 TGTGCCAGCAGTTTAGTCTCCGGGAGACCTTCCGAGCAGTACTTC CASSLVSGRPSEQYF
TRBD1 TRBJ2-7 few 16 TRBV20-1 TGCAGTGCTAGAGATGGGTCGGGACAGGGAGTCTACGAGCAGTACTTC CSARDGSGQGVYEQYF
NA TRBJ2-6 few 17 TRBV7-6 TGTGCCAGCAGCTTAGAGACGGTACGATCTGGGGCCAACGTCCTGACTTTC CASSLETVRSGANVLTF
TRBD2 TRBJ2-1 NA 17 TRBV9 TGTGCCAGCAGCGCAGGGGGACTAGCGGGAGGTGGCAATGAGCAGTTCTTC CASSAGGLAGGGNEQFF
NA TRBJ1-1 NA 13 TRBV10-3 TGTGCCATCAGACGGAAACCGAACACTGAAGCTTTCTTT CAIRRKPNTEAFF
TRBD2 TRBJ2-1 few 15 TRBV28 TGTGCCAGCAGTTGGGTTGGACTAGCCTACAATGAGCAGTTCTTC CASSWVGLAYNEQFF
TRBD1 TRBJ2-7 few 15 TRBV7-2 TGTGCCAGCAGCGGCCAGTCCAGGGGGCTCGACGAGCAGTACTTC CASSGQSRGLDEQYF
NA TRBJ2-5 many 14 TRBV29-1 TGCAGCGTTGGCACAGGGACTGGGGCAGAGACCCAGTACTTC CSVGTGTGAETQYF
TRBD1 TRBJ2-7 NA 15 TRBV6-2/TRBV6-3 TGTGCCAGCGCGCGAGCCGGGACAGGGTCCTACGAGCAGTACTTC CASARAGTGSYEQYF
NA TRBJ2-7 few 13 TRBV6-2/TRBV6-3 TGTGCCAGCATTCACGGACAGAGATACGAGCAGTACTTC CASIHGQRYEQYF
TRBD2 TRBJ2-1 NA 15 TRBV4-1 TGCGCCAGCAGCCTAGCGGGGGGGCTTTCGAATGAGCAGTTCTTC CASSLAGGLSNEQFF
NA TRBJ2-2 many 12 TRBV3-1 TGTGCCAGCAGCCAATCTTGGGGGGAGCTGTTTTTT CASSQSWGELFF
NA TRBJ1-1 NA 19 TRBV4-1 TGCGCCAGCAGCCAAGTATTTCCAGGGTCGGGCCTCGGGAACACTGAAGCTTTCTTT CASSQVFPGSGLGNTEAFF
NA TRBJ2-3 NA 14 TRBV19 TGTGCCAGTAGTATAGGGTCAGTCTTCGATACGCAGTATTTT CASSIGSVFDTQYF
NA TRBJ2-3 NA 15 TRBV7-9 TGTGCCAGCAGCCCAGGACAGTTTCGCACAGATACGCAGTATTTT CASSPGQFRTDTQYF
TRBD2 TRBJ2-1 many 17 TRBV7-9 TGTGCCAGCAGCTCAAGACTAGCGGGGAGTCGCTACAATGAGCAGTTCTTC CASSSRLAGSRYNEQFF
NA TRBJ2-7 few 16 TRBV2 TGTGCCAGCAGTGTCCGCTTGGGTCGGGGGATCGACGAGCAGTACTTC CASSVRLGRGIDEQYF
TRBD1 TRBJ2-5 few 15 TRBV20-1 TGCAGTGCTAGAGATCAGCGACAGGGGGGTAGGACCCAGTACTTC CSARDQRQGGRTQYF
NA TRBJ2-5 few 14 TRBV11-2 TGTGCCAGCAGCCTCCCCCAAGAGGGGGGGGACCAGTACTTC CASSLPQEGGDQYF
NA TRBJ2-5 NA 13 TRBV6-5 TGTGCCAGCAGTTCGCGGACAGAAGAGACCCAGTACTTC CASSSRTEETQYF
TRBD1 TRBJ2-5 NA 15 TRBV12-3/TRBV12-4 TGTGCCAGCAGTTTTCCGGGACAGCGCCAAGAGACCCAGTACTTC CASSFPGQRQETQYF
TRBD1 TRBJ2-1 few 12 TRBV27 TGTGCCAGAAGGACAGGGAACGATGAGCAGTTCTTC CARRTGNDEQFF
TRBD2 TRBJ2-7 NA 18 TRBV12-3/TRBV12-4 TGTGCCAGCAACCCCTCCCTAGCGGGGGGGCCCCTCTCCTACGAGCAGTACTTC CASNPSLAGGPLSYEQYF
NA TRBJ2-5 NA 13 TRBV29-1 TGCAGCGTTGAATGGAACAGGAAAGAGACCCAGTACTTC CSVEWNRKETQYF
NA TRBJ2-1 NA 12 TRBV20-1 TGCAGTGCTAGGGGGGATAGCACTGAGCAGTTCTTC CSARGDSTEQFF
NA TRBJ2-3 NA 14 TRBV11-3 TGTGCCAGCAGCCGGGCAGGGAGCACAGATACGCAGTATTTT CASSRAGSTDTQYF
TRBD2 TRBJ2-1 NA 15 TRBV7-9 TGTGCCAGCAGCTTAGCTAGCGGGAGACACAATGAGCAGTTCTTC CASSLASGRHNEQFF
NA TRBJ1-4 few 11 TRBV7-9 TGTGCCATCACGGATTTTGAAAAACTGTTTTTT CAITDFEKLFF
TRBD2 TRBJ2-2 few 16 TRBV20-1 TGCAGTGCTAGAGACCTGACTAGCCCGTGGACCGGGGAGCTGTTTTTT CSARDLTSPWTGELFF
NA TRBJ2-1 few 16 TRBV20-1 TGCAGTGCTAGGCCCCGGGACACCTTAACCTACAATGAGCAGTTCTTC CSARPRDTLTYNEQFF
NA TRBJ2-7 NA 14 TRBV7-2 TGTGCCAGCAGCCTTTCTAGGAACAACTACGAGCAGTACTTC CASSLSRNNYEQYF